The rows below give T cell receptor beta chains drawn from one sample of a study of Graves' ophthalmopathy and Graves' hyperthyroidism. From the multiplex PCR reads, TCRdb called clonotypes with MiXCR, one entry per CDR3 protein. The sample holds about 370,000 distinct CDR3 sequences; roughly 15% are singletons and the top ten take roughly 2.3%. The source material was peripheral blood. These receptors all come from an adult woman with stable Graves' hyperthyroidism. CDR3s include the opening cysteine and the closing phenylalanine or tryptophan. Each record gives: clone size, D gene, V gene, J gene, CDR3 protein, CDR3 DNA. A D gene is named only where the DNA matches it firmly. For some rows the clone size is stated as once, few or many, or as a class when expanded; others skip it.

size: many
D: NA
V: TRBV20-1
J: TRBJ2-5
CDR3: CSARDQGRETQYF
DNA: TGCAGTGCTAGAGATCAGGGGCGGGAGACCCAGTACTTC

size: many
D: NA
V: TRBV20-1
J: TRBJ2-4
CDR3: CSARGGIAKNIQYF
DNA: TGCAGTGCTAGAGGAGGAATAGCCAAAAACATTCAGTACTTC

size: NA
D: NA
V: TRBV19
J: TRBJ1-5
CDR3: CASSIEGGNQPQHF
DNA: TGTGCCAGTAGTATTGAGGGGGGAAATCAGCCCCAGCATTTT

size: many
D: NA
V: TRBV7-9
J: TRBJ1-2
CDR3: CASSHEGLVTF
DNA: TGTGCCAGCAGCCATGAGGGGCTAGTCACCTTC

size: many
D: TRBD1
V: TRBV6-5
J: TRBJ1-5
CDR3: CASSRTGESNQPQHF
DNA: TGTGCCAGCAGTCGCACAGGGGAGAGCAATCAGCCCCAGCATTTT

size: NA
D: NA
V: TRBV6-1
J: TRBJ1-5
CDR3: CASGPTVGNQPQHF
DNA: TGTGCCAGCGGACCGACAGTGGGAAATCAGCCTCAGCATTTT

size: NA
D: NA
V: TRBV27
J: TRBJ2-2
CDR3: CASSLARQGTTGELFF
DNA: TGTGCCAGCAGTTTAGCCCGCCAGGGGACGACCGGGGAGCTGTTTTTT

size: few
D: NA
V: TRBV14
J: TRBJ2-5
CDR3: CASSRALTWNF
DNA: TGTGCCAGCAGCCGCGCATTAACGTGGAACTTC

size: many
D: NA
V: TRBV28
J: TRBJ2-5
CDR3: CASTTEETQYF
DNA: TGTGCCAGCACAACGGAGGAGACCCAGTACTTC

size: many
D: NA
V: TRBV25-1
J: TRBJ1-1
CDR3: CASSDELSGLTEAFF
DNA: TGTGCCAGCAGTGACGAGTTATCGGGCTTAACTGAAGCTTTCTTT

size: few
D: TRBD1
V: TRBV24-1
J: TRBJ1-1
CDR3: CATSDGTGIMNTEAFF
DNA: TGTGCCACCAGTGATGGGACAGGGATTATGAACACTGAAGCTTTCTTT

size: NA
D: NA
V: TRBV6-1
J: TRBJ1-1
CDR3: CASSELGRLRANTEAFF
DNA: TGTGCCAGCAGTGAATTGGGACGTCTGAGGGCTAACACTGAAGCTTTCTTT

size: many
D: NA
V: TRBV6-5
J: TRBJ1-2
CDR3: CASSPRGYGYTF
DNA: TGTGCCAGCAGCCCTAGGGGGTATGGCTACACCTTC

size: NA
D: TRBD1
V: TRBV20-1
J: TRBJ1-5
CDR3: CSARGGTGGRNQPQHF
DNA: TGCAGTGCTAGAGGCGGGACAGGGGGCCGCAATCAGCCCCAGCATTTT

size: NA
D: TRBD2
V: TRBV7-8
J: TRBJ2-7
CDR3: CASSLARLGLAGVNEQYF
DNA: TGTGCCAGCAGCTTAGCGAGGTTGGGACTAGCGGGAGTGAACGAGCAGTACTTC

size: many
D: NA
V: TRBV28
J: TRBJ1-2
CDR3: CASSSRGGGYGYTF
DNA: TGTGCCAGCAGTTCCCGTGGAGGGGGCTATGGCTACACCTTC

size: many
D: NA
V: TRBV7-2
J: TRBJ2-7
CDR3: CASSTGSFDEQYF
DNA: TGTGCCAGTTCAACCGGGTCCTTCGACGAGCAGTACTTC

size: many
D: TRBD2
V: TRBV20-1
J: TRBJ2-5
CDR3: CSARVSGGPGETQYF
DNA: TGCAGTGCTAGAGTTTCGGGAGGGCCGGGGGAGACCCAGTACTTC

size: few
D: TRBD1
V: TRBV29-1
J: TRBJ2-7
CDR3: CSVRTGEASYEQYF
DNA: TGCAGCGTCCGGACAGGGGAGGCTTCCTACGAGCAGTACTTC

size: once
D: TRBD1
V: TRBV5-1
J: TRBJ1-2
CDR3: CASSLTGTGGYGYTF
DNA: TGCGCCAGCAGCTTGACCGGGACAGGGGGCTATGGCTACACCTTC

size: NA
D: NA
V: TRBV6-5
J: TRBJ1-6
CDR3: CASSWTTGNSPLHF
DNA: TGTGCCAGCAGTTGGACAACTGGTAATTCACCCCTCCACTTT

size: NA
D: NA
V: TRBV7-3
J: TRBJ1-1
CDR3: CASSLKGRNTEAFF
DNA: TGTGCCAGCAGCTTAAAAGGGCGGAACACTGAAGCTTTCTTT

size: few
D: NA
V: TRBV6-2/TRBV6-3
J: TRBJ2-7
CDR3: CASRKTGSSYEQYF
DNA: TGTGCCAGCAGGAAAACAGGATCCTCCTACGAGCAGTACTTC

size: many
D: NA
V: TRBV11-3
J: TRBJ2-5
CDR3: CASSWTYQETQYF
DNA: TGTGCCAGCAGCTGGACCTACCAAGAGACCCAGTACTTC

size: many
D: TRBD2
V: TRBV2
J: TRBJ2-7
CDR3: CASSVGLAGYEQYF
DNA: TGTGCCAGCAGCGTGGGACTAGCAGGCTACGAGCAGTACTTC

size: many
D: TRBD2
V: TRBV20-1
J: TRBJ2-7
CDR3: CSARVGFEWRENEQYF
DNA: TGCAGTGCTAGGGTTGGGTTCGAATGGCGGGAGAACGAGCAGTACTTC

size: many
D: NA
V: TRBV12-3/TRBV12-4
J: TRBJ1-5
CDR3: CASSFTGGPFSNQPQHF
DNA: TGTGCCAGCAGTTTCACGGGGGGCCCCTTTAGCAATCAGCCCCAGCATTTT

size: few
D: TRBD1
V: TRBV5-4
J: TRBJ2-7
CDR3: CASSRGQDGSYEQYF
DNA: TGTGCCAGCAGCAGGGGACAGGATGGCTCCTACGAGCAGTACTTC

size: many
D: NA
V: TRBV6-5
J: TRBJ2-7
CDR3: CASSYNSDLTYEQYF
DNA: TGTGCCAGCAGTTACAACTCTGATTTAACCTACGAGCAGTACTTC

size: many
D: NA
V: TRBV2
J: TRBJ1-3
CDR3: CASTRENSGNTIYF
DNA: TGTGCCAGCACGCGGGAGAACTCTGGAAACACCATATATTTT

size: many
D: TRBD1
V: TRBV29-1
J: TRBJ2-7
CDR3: CSVPKLQGAGDEQYF
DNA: TGCAGCGTGCCAAAACTACAGGGGGCCGGGGACGAGCAGTACTTC

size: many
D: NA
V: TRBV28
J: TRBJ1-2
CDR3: CASSLSGVLYGYTF
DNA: TGTGCCAGCAGTTTATCTGGGGTTCTCTATGGCTACACCTTC

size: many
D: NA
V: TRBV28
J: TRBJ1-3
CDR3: CASSSPVSGNTIYF
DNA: TGTGCCAGCAGTTCACCGGTCTCTGGAAACACCATATATTTT

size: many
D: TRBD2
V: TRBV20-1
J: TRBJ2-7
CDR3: CSAHPPGLALGEQYF
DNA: TGCAGTGCTCATCCGCCGGGACTAGCTTTAGGGGAGCAGTACTTC

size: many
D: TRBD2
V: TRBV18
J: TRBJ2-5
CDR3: CASSPSGSSRETQYF
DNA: TGTGCCAGCTCACCTAGCGGGAGTTCGCGGGAGACCCAGTACTTC

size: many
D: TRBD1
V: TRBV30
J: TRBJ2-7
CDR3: CAWSAGQGGEQYF
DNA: TGTGCCTGGAGTGCGGGACAGGGAGGCGAGCAGTACTTC

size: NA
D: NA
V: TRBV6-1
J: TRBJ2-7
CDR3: CVSYAENLYEQYF
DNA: TGTGTCAGCTATGCAGAGAACCTCTACGAGCAGTACTTC

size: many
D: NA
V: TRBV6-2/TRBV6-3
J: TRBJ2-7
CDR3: CASQKGETGNYEQYF
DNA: TGTGCCAGCCAAAAGGGTGAGACAGGAAACTACGAGCAGTACTTC

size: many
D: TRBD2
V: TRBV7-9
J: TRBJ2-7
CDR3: CASSPKGLAGANEQYF
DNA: TGTGCCAGCAGCCCGAAGGGCCTAGCGGGGGCGAACGAGCAGTACTTC

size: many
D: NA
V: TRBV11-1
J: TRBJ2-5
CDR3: CASSLDTHQETQYF
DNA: TGTGCCAGCAGCTTGGACACCCACCAAGAGACCCAGTACTTC

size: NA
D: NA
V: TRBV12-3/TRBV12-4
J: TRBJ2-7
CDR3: CASSYPGKGYEQYF
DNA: TGTGCCAGCAGTTATCCCGGGAAGGGGTACGAGCAGTACTTC

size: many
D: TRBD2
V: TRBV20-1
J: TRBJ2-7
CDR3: CSAISASGIAYEQYF
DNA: TGCAGTGCTATTAGCGCTAGCGGGATAGCCTACGAGCAGTACTTC

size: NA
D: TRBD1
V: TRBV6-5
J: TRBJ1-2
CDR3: CASSSQGVVNYGYTF
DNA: TGTGCCAGCAGTTCGCAGGGGGTGGTGAACTATGGCTACACCTTC

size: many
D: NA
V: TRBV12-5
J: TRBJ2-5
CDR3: CASGVSGETQYF
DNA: TGTGCTAGTGGTGTTTCAGGAGAGACCCAGTACTTC

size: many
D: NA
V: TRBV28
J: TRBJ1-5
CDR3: CASTLATGHPNQPQHF
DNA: TGTGCCAGCACCTTAGCGACAGGCCACCCCAATCAGCCCCAGCATTTT

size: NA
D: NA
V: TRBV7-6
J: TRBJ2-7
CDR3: CASSYREGDEQYF
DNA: TGTGCCAGCAGTTACAGGGAGGGGGACGAGCAGTACTTC

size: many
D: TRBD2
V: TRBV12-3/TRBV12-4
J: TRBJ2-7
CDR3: CASSLVGLAGVYEQYF
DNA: TGTGCCAGCAGTTTAGTCGGGCTAGCGGGAGTGTACGAGCAGTACTTC

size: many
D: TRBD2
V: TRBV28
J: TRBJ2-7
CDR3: CASSVLAGGPPYEQYF
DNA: TGTGCCAGCAGTGTCCTAGCGGGAGGTCCCCCTTACGAGCAGTACTTC

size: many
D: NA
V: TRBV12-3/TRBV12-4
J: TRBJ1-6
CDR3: CASSPSGGNSPLHF
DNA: TGTGCCAGCAGCCCTAGCGGGGGGAATTCACCCCTCCACTTT

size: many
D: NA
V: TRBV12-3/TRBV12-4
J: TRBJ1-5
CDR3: CASSQTVSNQPQHF
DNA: TGTGCCAGCAGCCAGACAGTTAGCAATCAGCCCCAGCATTTT

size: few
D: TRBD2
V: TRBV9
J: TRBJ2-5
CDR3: CASSVSGGFGRETQYF
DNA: TGTGCCAGCAGCGTCTCGGGGGGGTTCGGGAGAGAGACCCAGTACTTC

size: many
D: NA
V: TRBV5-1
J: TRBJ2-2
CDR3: CASSLKTGSTGELFF
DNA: TGCGCCAGCAGCTTGAAAACAGGTAGCACCGGGGAGCTGTTTTTT

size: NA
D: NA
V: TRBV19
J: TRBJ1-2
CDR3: CASSIDFRVGYTF
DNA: TGTGCCAGTAGTATAGATTTCAGGGTCGGCTACACCTTC

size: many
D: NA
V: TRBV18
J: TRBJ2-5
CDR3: CASSPPTWQGAETQYF
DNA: TGTGCCAGCTCACCACCCACGTGGCAGGGCGCAGAGACCCAGTACTTC